This TCR beta chain was captured by sequencing in a study of T cell repertoires in cytomegalovirus infection. On the study more broadly: It was recently identified HLA-C-restricted and well-studied HLA-B-restricted CMV epitopes that the study used. The public TCR beta signatures pointed to both CMV infection and matching HLA type. Study-wide results and limits: In two of eight donors, the top clonotype was HLA-C-restricted CMV-specific.

This clonotype was seen a handful of times. Its specificity is unknown. TCRdb re-called the reads with MiXCR, one entry per CDR3 protein. The table lists about 700,000 distinct CDR3 sequences, 33% of them singletons. Unmatched junction bases numbered 18, after V lost 10 bases and J lost 12 bases. Germline V CDR1 and CDR2: ENHRY, SYGVKD. The CDR3 consists of 14 residues. Sequencing was performed on cultured PBMCs, taken from culture after CMV antigen stimulation. The sequence derives from a human donor in good health (CMV status not recorded). Some clones in this sample may be carry-over from other donors' samples. The V and J genes are TRBV10-3 and TRBJ2-1, with 7 bases fitting TRBD2. Here the CDR3 DNA reads TGTGCCACACGGGACTACCTTCCCGACGGGGGGCAGTTCTTC. Protein sequence: CATRDYLPDGGQFF.